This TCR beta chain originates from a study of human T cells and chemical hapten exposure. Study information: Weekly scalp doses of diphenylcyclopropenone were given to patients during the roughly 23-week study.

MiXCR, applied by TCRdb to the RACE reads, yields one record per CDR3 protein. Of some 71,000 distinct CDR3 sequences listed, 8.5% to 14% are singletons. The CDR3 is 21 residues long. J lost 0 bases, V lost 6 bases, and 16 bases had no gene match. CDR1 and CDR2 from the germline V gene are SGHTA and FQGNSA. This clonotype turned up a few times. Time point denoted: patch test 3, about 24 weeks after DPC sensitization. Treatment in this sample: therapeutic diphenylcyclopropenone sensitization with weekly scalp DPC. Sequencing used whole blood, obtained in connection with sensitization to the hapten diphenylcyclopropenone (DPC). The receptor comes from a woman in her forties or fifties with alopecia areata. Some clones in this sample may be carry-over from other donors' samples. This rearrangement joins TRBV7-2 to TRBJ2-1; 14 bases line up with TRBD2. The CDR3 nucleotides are TGTGCCAGCAGTTATCCCGGGACTAGCGGGAGTATACAAAGCTCCTACAATGAGCAGTTCTTC. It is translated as CASSYPGTSGSIQSSYNEQFF.